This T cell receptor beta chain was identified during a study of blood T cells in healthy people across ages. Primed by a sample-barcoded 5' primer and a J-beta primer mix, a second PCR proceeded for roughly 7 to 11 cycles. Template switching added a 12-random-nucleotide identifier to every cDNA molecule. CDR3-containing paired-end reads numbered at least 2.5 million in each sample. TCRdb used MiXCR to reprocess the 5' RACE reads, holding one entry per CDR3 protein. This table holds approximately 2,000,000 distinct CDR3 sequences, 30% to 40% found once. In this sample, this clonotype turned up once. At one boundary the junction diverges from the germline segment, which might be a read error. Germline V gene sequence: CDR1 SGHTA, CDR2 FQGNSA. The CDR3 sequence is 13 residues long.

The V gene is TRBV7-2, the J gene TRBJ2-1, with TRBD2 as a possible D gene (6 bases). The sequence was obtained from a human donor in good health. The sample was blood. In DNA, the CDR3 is TGTGCCAGCAGCACTTCGGCGGGGTCTGAGCAGGTCTTC. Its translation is CASSTSAGSEQVF.